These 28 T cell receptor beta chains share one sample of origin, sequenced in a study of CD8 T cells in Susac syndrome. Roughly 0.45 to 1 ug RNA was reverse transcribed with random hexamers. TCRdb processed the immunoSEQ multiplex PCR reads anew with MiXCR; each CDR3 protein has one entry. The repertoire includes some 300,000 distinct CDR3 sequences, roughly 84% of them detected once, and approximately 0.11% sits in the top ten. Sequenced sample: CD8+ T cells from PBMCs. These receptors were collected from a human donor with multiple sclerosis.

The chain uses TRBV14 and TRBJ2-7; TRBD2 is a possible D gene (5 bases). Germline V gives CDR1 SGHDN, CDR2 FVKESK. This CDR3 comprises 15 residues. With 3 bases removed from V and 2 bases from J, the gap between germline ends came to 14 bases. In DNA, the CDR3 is TGTGCCAGCAGCCATTACCGGGATCCTCCCTACGAGCAGTACTTC. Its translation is CASSHYRDPPYEQYF.

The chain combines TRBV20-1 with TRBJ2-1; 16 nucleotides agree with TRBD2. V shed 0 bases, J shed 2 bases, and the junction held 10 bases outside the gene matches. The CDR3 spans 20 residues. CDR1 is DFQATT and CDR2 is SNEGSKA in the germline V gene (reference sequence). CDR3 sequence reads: CSARDPPGLAGGIAYNEQFF. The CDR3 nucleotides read TGCAGTGCTAGAGACCCACCGGGACTAGCGGGAGGGATCGCCTACAATGAGCAGTTCTTC.

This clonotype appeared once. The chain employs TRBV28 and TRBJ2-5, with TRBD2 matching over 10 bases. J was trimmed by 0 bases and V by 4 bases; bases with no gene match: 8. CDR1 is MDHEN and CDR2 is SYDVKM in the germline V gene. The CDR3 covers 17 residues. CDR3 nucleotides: TGTGCCAGCAGTTCACAAGGGACTAGCGCGGACCAAGAGACCCAGTACTTC. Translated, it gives CASSSQGTSADQETQYF.

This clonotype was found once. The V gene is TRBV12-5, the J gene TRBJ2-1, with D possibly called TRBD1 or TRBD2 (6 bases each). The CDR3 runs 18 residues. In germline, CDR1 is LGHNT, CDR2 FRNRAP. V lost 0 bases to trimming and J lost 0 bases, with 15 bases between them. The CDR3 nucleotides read TGTGCTAGTGGTTTGGTACCGGGGGCGGATCCCTCCTACAATGAGCAGTTCTTC. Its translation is CASGLVPGADPSYNEQFF.

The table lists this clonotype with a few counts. This CDR3 reads CASRETGGGNQPQHF. DNA for the CDR3: TGTGCCAGCAGGGAGACAGGAGGGGGGAATCAGCCCCAGCATTTT. This rearrangement joins TRBV6-1 to TRBJ1-5, with D possibly matching TRBD1 (6 bases). CDR1 MNHNS and CDR2 SASEGT come from the germline V gene. The CDR3 consists of 15 residues. Trimming stripped 6 bases from V and 4 bases from J, with 16 bases between.

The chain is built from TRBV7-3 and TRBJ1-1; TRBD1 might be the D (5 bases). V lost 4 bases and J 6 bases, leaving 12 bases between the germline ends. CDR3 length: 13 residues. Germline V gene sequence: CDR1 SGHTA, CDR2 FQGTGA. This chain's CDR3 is CASSSPGTAEAFF. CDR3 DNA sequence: TGTGCCAGCAGCTCACCCGGGACGGCTGAAGCTTTCTTT.

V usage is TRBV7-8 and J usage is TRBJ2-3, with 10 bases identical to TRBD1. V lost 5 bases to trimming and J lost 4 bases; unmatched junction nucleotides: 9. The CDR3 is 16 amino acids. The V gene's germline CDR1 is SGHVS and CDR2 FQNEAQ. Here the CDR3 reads CASSPGQGTVADTQYF. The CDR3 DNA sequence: TGTGCCAGCAGCCCGGGACAGGGGACGGTCGCAGATACGCAGTATTTT.

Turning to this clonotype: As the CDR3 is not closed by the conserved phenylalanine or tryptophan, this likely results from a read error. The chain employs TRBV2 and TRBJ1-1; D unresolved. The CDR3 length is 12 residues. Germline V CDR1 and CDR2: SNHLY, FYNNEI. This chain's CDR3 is CASSRSATEAFS. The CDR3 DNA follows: TGTGCCAGCAGTCGTTCGGCCACTGAGGCTTTCTCT.

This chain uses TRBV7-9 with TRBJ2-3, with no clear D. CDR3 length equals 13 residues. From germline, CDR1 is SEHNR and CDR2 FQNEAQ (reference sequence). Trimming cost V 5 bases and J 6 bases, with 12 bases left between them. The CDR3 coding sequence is TGTGCCAGCAGCACGGGCCCCGTGGATACGCAGTATTTT. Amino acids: CASSTGPVDTQYF.

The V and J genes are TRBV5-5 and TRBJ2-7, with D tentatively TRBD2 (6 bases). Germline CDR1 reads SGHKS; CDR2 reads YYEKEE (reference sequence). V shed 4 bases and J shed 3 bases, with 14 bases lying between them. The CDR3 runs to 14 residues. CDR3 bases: TGTGCCAGCAGCCTGACTAGACCAGACTACGAGCAGTACTTC. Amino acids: CASSLTRPDYEQYF. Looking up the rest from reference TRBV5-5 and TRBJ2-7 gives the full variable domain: DAGVTQSPTHLIKTRGQQVTLRCSPISGHKSVSWYQQVLGQGPQFIFQYYEKEERGRGNFPDRFSARQFPNYSSELNVNALLLGDSALYLCASSLTRPDYEQYFGPGTRLTVT.

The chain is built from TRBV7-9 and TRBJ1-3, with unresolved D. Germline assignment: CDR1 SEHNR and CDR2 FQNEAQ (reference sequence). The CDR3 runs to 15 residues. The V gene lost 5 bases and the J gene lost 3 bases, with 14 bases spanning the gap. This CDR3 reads CASSPHLGDGNTIYF. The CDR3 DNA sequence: TGTGCCAGCAGCCCACATTTGGGTGATGGAAACACCATATATTTT. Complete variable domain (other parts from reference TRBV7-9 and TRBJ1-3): DTGVSQNPRHKITKRGQNVTFRCDPISEHNRLYWYRQTLGQGPEFLTYFQNEAQLEKSRLLSDRFSAERPKGSFSTLEIQRTEQGDSAMYLCASSPHLGDGNTIYFGEGSWLTVV.

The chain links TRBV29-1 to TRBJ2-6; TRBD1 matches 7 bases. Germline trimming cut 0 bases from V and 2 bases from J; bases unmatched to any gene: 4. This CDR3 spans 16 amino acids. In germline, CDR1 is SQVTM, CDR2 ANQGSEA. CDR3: CSVEDRGKAGANVLTF. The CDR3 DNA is TGCAGCGTTGAAGACAGGGGGAAAGCTGGGGCCAACGTCCTGACTTTC.

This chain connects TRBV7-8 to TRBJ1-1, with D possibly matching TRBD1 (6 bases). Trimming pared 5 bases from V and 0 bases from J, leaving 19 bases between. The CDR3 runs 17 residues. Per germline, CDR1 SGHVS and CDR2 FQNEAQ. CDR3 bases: TGTGCCAGCAGCGCGGTCGGGGGCTCTCGAGTGAACACTGAAGCTTTCTTT. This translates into CASSAVGGSRVNTEAFF.

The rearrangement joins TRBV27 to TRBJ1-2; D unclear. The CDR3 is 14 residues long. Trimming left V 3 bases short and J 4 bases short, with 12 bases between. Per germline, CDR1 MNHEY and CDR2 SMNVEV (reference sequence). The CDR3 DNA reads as TGTGCCAGCAGTTTGCATCCCGAGGTCTATGGCTACACCTTC. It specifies CASSLHPEVYGYTF.

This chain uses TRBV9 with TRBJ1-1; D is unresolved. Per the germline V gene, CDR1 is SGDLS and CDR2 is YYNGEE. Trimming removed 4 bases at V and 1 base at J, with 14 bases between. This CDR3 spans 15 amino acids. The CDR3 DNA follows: TGTGCCAGCAGCCCCATACGCGGAGAGAACACTGAAGCTTTCTTT. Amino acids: CASSPIRGENTEAFF.

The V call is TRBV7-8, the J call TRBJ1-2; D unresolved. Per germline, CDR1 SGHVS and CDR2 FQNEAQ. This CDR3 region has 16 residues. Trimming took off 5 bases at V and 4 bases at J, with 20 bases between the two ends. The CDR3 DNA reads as TGTGCCAGCAGCACAATCGGGTCCCGAAGGCCCTATGGCTACACCTTC. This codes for CASSTIGSRRPYGYTF.

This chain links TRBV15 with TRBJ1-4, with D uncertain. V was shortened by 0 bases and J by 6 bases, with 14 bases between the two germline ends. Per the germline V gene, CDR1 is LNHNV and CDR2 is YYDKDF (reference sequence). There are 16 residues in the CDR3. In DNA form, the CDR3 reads TGTGCCACCAGCAGAGATTCGGAGGCGTCGGATGAAAAACTGTTTTTT. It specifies CATSRDSEASDEKLFF. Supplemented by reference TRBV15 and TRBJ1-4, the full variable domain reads DAMVIQNPRYQVTQFGKPVTLSCSQTLNHNVMYWYQQKSSQAPKLLFHYYDKDFNNEADTPDNFQSRRPNTSFCFLDIRSPGLGDTAMYLCATSRDSEASDEKLFFGSGTQLSVL.

The CDR3 nucleotides are TGCAGTGCGTCAACCGGGGGAGGGCGGATAGATACGCAGTATTTT. This encodes CSASTGGGRIDTQYF. This chain links TRBV20-1 with TRBJ2-3; 7 nucleotides agree with TRBD2. The CDR3 extends over 15 amino acids. Unmatched junction bases numbered 14, after V lost 6 bases and J lost 5 bases. Germline V gene lookup returns CDR1 DFQATT and CDR2 SNEGSKA (reference sequence).

The CDR3 region is CASSFSPGTSGSKGRTGELFF. CDR3 in DNA: TGTGCCAGCAGCTTCTCCCCCGGGACTAGCGGGAGCAAGGGTCGCACCGGGGAGCTGTTTTTT. This chain uses TRBV11-2 with TRBJ2-2, with 14 nucleotides matching TRBD2. CDR3 length equals 21 residues. The germline gives CDR1 SGHAT, CDR2 FQNNGV. V was pared by 3 bases and J by 4 bases, with 16 bases of the junction left unmatched. The whole variable domain, remainder taken from reference TRBV11-2 and TRBJ2-2, is EAGVAQSPRYKIIEKRQSVAFWCNPISGHATLYWYQQILGQGPKLLIQFQNNGVVDDSQLPKDRFSAERLKGVDSTLKIQPAKLEDSAVYLCASSFSPGTSGSKGRTGELFFGEGSRLTVL.

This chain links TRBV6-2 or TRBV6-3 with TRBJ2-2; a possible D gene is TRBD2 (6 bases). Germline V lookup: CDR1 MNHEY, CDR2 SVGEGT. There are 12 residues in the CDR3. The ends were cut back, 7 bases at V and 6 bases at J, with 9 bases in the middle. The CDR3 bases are TGTGCCAGCACCACGGGAGCCGGGGAGCTGTTTTTT. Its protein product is CASTTGAGELFF.

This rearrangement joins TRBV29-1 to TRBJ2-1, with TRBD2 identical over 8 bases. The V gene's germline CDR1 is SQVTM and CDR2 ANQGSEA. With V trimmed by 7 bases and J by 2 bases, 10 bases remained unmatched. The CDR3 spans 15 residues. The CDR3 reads CSATGLVSTYNEQFF. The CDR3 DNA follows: TGCAGCGCTACGGGACTAGTGAGTACCTACAATGAGCAGTTCTTC.

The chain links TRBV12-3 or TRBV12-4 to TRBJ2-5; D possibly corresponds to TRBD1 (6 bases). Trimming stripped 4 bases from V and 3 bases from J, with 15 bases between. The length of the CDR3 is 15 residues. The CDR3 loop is CASSYSWDTKETQYF. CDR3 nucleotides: TGTGCCAGCAGTTACTCATGGGACACAAAAGAGACCCAGTACTTC.

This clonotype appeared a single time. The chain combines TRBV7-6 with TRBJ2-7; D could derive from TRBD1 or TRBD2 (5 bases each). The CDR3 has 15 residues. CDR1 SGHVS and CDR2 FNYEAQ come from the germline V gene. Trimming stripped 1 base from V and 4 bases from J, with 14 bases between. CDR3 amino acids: CASSLVRDRLYEQYF. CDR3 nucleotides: TGTGCCAGCAGCTTAGTTCGGGACCGTCTGTACGAGCAGTACTTC.

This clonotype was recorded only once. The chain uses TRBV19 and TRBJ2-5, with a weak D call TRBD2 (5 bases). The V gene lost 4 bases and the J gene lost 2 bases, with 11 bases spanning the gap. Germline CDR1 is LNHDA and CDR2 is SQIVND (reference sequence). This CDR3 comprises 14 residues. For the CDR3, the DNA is TGTGCCAGTAGTACGGGATGGGGACAAGAGACCCAGTACTTC. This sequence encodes CASSTGWGQETQYF. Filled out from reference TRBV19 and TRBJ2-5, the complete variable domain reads DGGITQSPKYLFRKEGQNVTLSCEQNLNHDAMYWYRQDPGQGLRLIYYSQIVNDFQKGDIAEGYSVSREKKESFPLTVTSAQKNPTAFYLCASSTGWGQETQYFGPGTRLLVL.

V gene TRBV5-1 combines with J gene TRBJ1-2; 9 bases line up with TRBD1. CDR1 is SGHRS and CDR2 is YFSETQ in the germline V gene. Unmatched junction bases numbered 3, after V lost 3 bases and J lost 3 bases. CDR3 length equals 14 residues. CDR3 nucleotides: TGCGCCAGCAGCTCAACAGGGGGCGACTATGGCTACACCTTC. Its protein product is CASSSTGGDYGYTF.

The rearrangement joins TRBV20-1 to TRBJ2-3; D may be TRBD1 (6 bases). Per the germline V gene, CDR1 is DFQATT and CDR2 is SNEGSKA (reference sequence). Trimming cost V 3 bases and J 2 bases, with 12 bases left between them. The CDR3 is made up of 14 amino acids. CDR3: CSARDSGITDTQYF. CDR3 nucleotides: TGCAGTGCTAGGGACAGTGGGATCACAGATACGCAGTATTTT.

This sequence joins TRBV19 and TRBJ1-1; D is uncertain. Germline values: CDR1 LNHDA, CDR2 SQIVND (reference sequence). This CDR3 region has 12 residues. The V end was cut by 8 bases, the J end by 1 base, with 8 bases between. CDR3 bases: TGTGCCAGTGATTACGGGAACACTGAAGCTTTCTTT. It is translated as CASDYGNTEAFF.

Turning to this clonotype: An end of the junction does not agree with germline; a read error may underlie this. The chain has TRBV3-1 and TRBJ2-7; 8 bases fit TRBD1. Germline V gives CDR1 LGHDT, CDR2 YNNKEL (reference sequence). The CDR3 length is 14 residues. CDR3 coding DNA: TGTACCAGCAGCCCCGGACAGGGCGCTTACGAGCAGTACTTC. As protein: CTSSPGQGAYEQYF.